These 27 T cell receptor beta chains were all obtained from the same sample, sequenced in a study of human T cells and chemical hapten exposure. This sample's time point: pre-sensitization, week 0. The sample's treatment: therapeutic diphenylcyclopropenone sensitization with weekly scalp DPC. A single record per CDR3 protein comes from TCRdb applying MiXCR to the RACE reads. The sample has about 380,000 distinct CDR3 sequences, 5.1% seen once; the top ten hold around 2.6%. Sequences were derived from whole blood, sampled in connection with sensitization to the hapten diphenylcyclopropenone (DPC). Receptors were obtained from a woman in her forties or fifties with alopecia areata. Some clones in this sample may be carry-over from other donors' samples.

At least ten counts were recorded for this clonotype. The rearrangement links TRBV5-1 to TRBJ2-7; TRBD1 might be the D (6 bases). The germline V and J ends were trimmed by 3 bases and 5 bases, with 15 bases remaining between them. Germline-derived CDR1 and CDR2 are SGHRS and YFSETQ. The CDR3 sequence is 14 residues long. CDR3 loop: CASSWGPTGDEQYF. Here the CDR3 DNA reads TGCGCCAGCAGCTGGGGGCCCACAGGCGACGAGCAGTACTTC.

At least ten counts were recorded for this clonotype. The genes are TRBV3-1 and TRBJ2-1; 11 bases are shared with TRBD2. V shed 1 base, J shed 8 bases, and the junction held 7 bases outside the gene matches. The CDR3 has 16 residues. Germline CDR1 and CDR2: LGHDT and YNNKEL (reference sequence). The CDR3 sequence is CASSQVTSGSIYEQFF. The CDR3 DNA follows: TGTGCCAGCAGCCAAGTAACTAGCGGGAGTATCTATGAGCAGTTCTTC.

In this sample, this clonotype turned up a few times. The rearrangement uses TRBV28 and TRBJ2-6; a possible D gene is TRBD2 (5 bases). Germline V gene sequence: CDR1 MDHEN, CDR2 SYDVKM. The CDR3 is 15 amino acids. Trimming took off 6 bases at V and 0 bases at J, with 9 bases between the two ends. The CDR3, as DNA: TGTGCCAGCAGCGAGGACTTCTCTGGGGCCAACGTCCTGACTTTC. Its translation: CASSEDFSGANVLTF.

This clonotype occurred many times. The CDR3 here is CASSEASGSYEQYF. DNA for the CDR3: TGTGCCAGCAGCGAGGCTAGCGGGAGCTACGAGCAGTACTTC. The rearrangement joins TRBV9 to TRBJ2-7; TRBD2 aligns across 10 bases. CDR1 is SGDLS, CDR2 YYNGEE, per germline. V gave up 3 bases and J gave up 3 bases; unmatched junction bases: 3. The CDR3 consists of 14 residues.

This clonotype was seen repeatedly, ten times or more. J is TRBJ1-1 and V is TRBV12-5; no clear D gene. V was cut by 1 base and J by 0 bases, with 6 bases left in between. The CDR3 runs to 14 residues. Germline V CDR1 and CDR2: LGHNT, FRNRAP. CDR3 DNA sequence: TGTGCTAGTGGTTTGGCCCAGATGAACACTGAAGCTTTCTTT. It is translated as CASGLAQMNTEAFF. The variable domain in full, with the rest retrieved from reference TRBV12-5 and TRBJ1-1, is DARVTQTPRHKVTEMGQEVTMRCQPILGHNTVFWYRQTMMQGLELLAYFRNRAPLDDSGMPKDRFSAEMPDATLATLKIQPSEPRDSAVYFCASGLAQMNTEAFFGQGTRLTVV.

This clonotype was observed many times. J is TRBJ2-3 and V is TRBV14; the D gene is possibly TRBD2 (6 bases). CDR1 SGHDN and CDR2 FVKESK come from the germline V gene. Trimming removed 1 base at V and 2 bases at J, with 13 bases between. This CDR3 has 16 residues. CDR3 region: CASSQGDLAHTDTQYF. CDR3 nucleotide sequence: TGTGCCAGCAGCCAAGGGGACCTAGCGCACACAGATACGCAGTATTTT.

This clonotype was observed a few times. V gene TRBV2 combines with J gene TRBJ2-3; no firm D call. The V end was cut by 1 base, the J end by 0 bases, with 8 bases between. The CDR3 is 15 amino acids. Germline V gene data show CDR1 as SNHLY and CDR2 as FYNNEI. This CDR3 reads CASSEDLSSTDTQYF. In DNA form, the CDR3 reads TGTGCCAGCAGTGAAGACTTGTCTAGCACAGATACGCAGTATTTT.

The rearrangement links TRBV7-9 to TRBJ2-7, with D unresolved. This CDR3 contains 11 residues. CDR1 and CDR2 from the germline V gene are SEHNR and FQNEAQ (reference sequence). Trimming took 5 bases from V and 6 from J, leaving 8 bases between them. The CDR3 loop reads CASSRGVEQYF. Here the CDR3 DNA reads TGTGCCAGCAGCCGTGGGGTCGAGCAGTACTTC.

This clonotype has ten or more counts. This sequence joins TRBV12-3 or TRBV12-4 and TRBJ1-1; 7 nucleotides match TRBD1. The CDR3 runs 13 residues. The V segment lost 4 bases and the J segment 5 bases; nucleotides outside the gene matches: 4. CDR3 DNA sequence: TGTGCCAGCAGTTACAGGGGAGGGACTGAAGCTTTCTTT. Translation: CASSYRGGTEAFF.

This chain joins TRBV29-1 and TRBJ2-5; maybe TRBD2 (5 bases). V was pared by 6 bases and J by 4 bases, with 21 bases between. The CDR3 totals 15 residues. Germline V gene sequence: CDR1 SQVTM, CDR2 ANQGSEA. The DNA of the CDR3 is TGCAGCGTCGGGGAAGAGACGGAAGGACGAGAGACCCAGTACTTC. Its translation is CSVGEETEGRETQYF.

Many counts were recorded for this clonotype. The genes are TRBV4-1 and TRBJ2-1; possibly TRBD1 for D (5 bases). The germline CDR1 and CDR2 sequences are MGHRA and YSYEKL. This CDR3 has 15 amino acids. Trimming removed 0 bases from V and 0 bases from J, with 6 bases in between. The CDR3 region is CASSQDQGSYNEQFF. CDR3 in DNA: TGCGCCAGCAGCCAAGATCAGGGCTCCTACAATGAGCAGTTCTTC.

This clonotype has ten or more counts. V gene TRBV6-5 combines with J gene TRBJ2-7, with a weak D call TRBD2 (6 bases). V was clipped by 6 bases and J by 4 bases, with 16 bases between them. Germline CDR1 is MNHEY and CDR2 is SVGAGI. There are 14 residues in the CDR3. CDR3 protein: CASSLRGEEYEQYF. CDR3 DNA: TGTGCCAGCAGCCTCCGAGGGGAGGAGTACGAGCAGTACTTC.

The CDR3 region is CASSLRVGQKETQYF. The CDR3 region has the DNA TGTGCCAGCAGTTTAAGAGTAGGACAGAAAGAGACCCAGTACTTC. The genes are TRBV12-3 or TRBV12-4 and TRBJ2-5; possible D gene TRBD1, 6 bases. The CDR3 loop spans 15 amino acids. Trimming stripped 2 bases from V and 3 bases from J, with 13 bases between.

This chain uses TRBV4-1 with TRBJ2-3; maybe TRBD1 (7 bases). Trimming shortened V by 0 bases and J by 4 bases, and 11 bases separated the two germline ends. Germline loops: CDR1 MGHRA, CDR2 YSYEKL. The CDR3 has 15 residues. This CDR3 is CASSQDGRGADTQYF. The CDR3 DNA is TGCGCCAGCAGCCAAGACGGCAGGGGGGCAGATACGCAGTATTTT.

This clonotype was seen many times. CDR3 bases: TGTGCCAGCAGCTTAGACAGGTTTAGCACAGATACGCAGTATTTT. Translating gives CASSLDRFSTDTQYF. V and J are TRBV7-9 and TRBJ2-3; D is possibly TRBD1 (5 bases). V lost 1 base and J 0 bases, leaving 8 bases between the germline ends. The germline V gene has CDR1 SEHNR and CDR2 FQNEAQ (reference sequence). This CDR3 spans 15 amino acids.

This clonotype has ten or more counts. The chain recombines TRBV12-3 or TRBV12-4 with TRBJ2-1; D is unclear. This CDR3 contains 16 residues. Deletions cut 1 base from V and 5 bases from J, with 15 bases between. The CDR3 sequence is CASSLDELTNHNEQFF. CDR3 coding DNA: TGTGCCAGCAGTTTAGATGAGCTGACGAATCACAATGAGCAGTTCTTC.

This clonotype was counted only a few times. This chain joins TRBV4-3 and TRBJ2-3, with 11 bases matching TRBD2. This CDR3 has 17 residues. With 0 bases clipped from V and 3 bases from J, the junction kept 5 bases outside the gene matches. Germline V lookup: CDR1 LGHNA, CDR2 YSLEER. The CDR3 DNA reads TGCGCCAGCAGCCAAGATCTACTAGCGGGAGATACAGATACGCAGTATTTT. It translates to CASSQDLLAGDTDTQYF.

Concerning this clonotype itself: Possible read error: a much larger clone is one base away. The V call is TRBV7-8, the J call TRBJ2-7; 7 nucleotides agree with TRBD1. CDR3 length: 15 amino acids. In germline, CDR1 is SGHVS, CDR2 FQNEAQ. In nucleotides, the CDR3 is TGTGCCAGCAGCTCCACCCGGGACAGTATCTACGTGCAGTACTTC. This codes for CASSSTRDSIYVQYF.

J is TRBJ1-5 and V is TRBV20-1; D is undetermined. The CDR3 totals 14 residues. Germline V CDR1 and CDR2: DFQATT, SNEGSKA (reference sequence). Trimming removed 0 bases from V and 4 bases from J, with 10 bases in between. CDR3 residues: CSARDSTPNQPQHF. CDR3 in DNA: TGCAGTGCTAGAGATTCCACCCCAAATCAGCCCCAGCATTTT.

This clonotype appeared many times. V gene TRBV27 combines with J gene TRBJ2-6, with a possible D match to TRBD1 (6 bases). This CDR3 is 15 amino acids long. The germline gives CDR1 MNHEY, CDR2 SMNVEV (reference sequence). Trimming cost V 2 bases and J 2 bases, with 7 bases left between them. The CDR3 loop reads CASSLKGAGANVLTF. The CDR3 region has the DNA TGTGCCAGCAGTTTAAAGGGGGCTGGGGCCAACGTCCTGACTTTC.

This chain joins TRBV10-3 and TRBJ1-6; TRBD1 matches 7 bases. The CDR3 covers 14 residues. Unmatched junction bases numbered 7, after V lost 6 bases and J lost 8 bases. CDR1 is ENHRY, CDR2 SYGVKD, per germline. CDR3 coding DNA: TGTGCCATCAGGGGGACAGCCCTTGATTCACCCCTCCACTTT. This gives the protein CAIRGTALDSPLHF.

In its sample, this clonotype was seen a few times. V is TRBV12-5 and J is TRBJ1-5; D unclear. Germline V lookup: CDR1 LGHNT, CDR2 FRNRAP. The CDR3 is made up of 14 amino acids. V was clipped by 2 bases and J by 7 bases, with 12 bases between them. The CDR3 DNA reads TGTGCTAGTGGTTTGACCGAATCTAGGCAGCCCCAGCATTTT. It specifies CASGLTESRQPQHF.

This clonotype was counted a few times. V is TRBV30 and J is TRBJ1-2, with no clear D. CDR3 length: 12 amino acids. CDR1 GTSNPN and CDR2 SVGIG come from the germline V gene (reference sequence). Trimming left V 0 bases short and J 5 bases short, with 7 bases between. The CDR3 loop reads CAWSVIGYGYTF. The CDR3 DNA reads TGTGCCTGGAGTGTAATTGGATATGGCTACACCTTC.

In its sample, this clonotype was seen many times. V gene TRBV30 combines with J gene TRBJ2-1; D gene unclear. Trimming pared 4 bases from V and 16 bases from J, leaving 23 bases between. Looked up from germline, CDR1 is GTSNPN and CDR2 is SVGIG (reference sequence). This CDR3 spans 13 amino acids. CDR3 loop: CAWTAARGGTPFF. In nucleotides, the CDR3 is TGTGCCTGGACCGCCGCCCGCGGCGGAACGCCTTTCTTC. Together with reference TRBV30 and TRBJ2-1, the CDR3 gives the full variable domain: SQTIHQWPATLVQPVGSPLSLECTVEGTSNPNLYWYRQAAGRGLQLLFYSVGIGQISSEVPQNLSASRPQDRQFILSSKKLLLSDSGFYLCAWTAARGGTPFFGPGTRLTVL.

This clonotype was observed a few times. The chain has TRBV9 and TRBJ2-1; 12 positions match TRBD2. Unmatched junction bases numbered 6, after V lost 1 base and J lost 4 bases. Per the germline V gene, CDR1 is SGDLS and CDR2 is YYNGEE. The CDR3 is 17 amino acids. Written as DNA, the CDR3 is TGTGCCAGCAGCGTAAGTCTAGCGGGGGGGATGTACAATGAGCAGTTCTTC. It yields the protein CASSVSLAGGMYNEQFF.

This clonotype was picked up many times. The CDR3 loop reads CASSSSGDRAYFNYGYTF. The DNA for the CDR3 is TGTGCCAGCAGCTCTTCGGGGGACAGGGCTTATTTTAACTATGGCTACACCTTC. This chain uses TRBV13 with TRBJ1-2; 9 nucleotides match TRBD1. CDR3 length: 18 amino acids. In germline, CDR1 is PRHDT, CDR2 FYEKMQ (reference sequence). V was pared by 4 bases and J by 1 base, with 13 bases of the junction left unmatched.

In its sample, this clonotype was seen many times. The chain joins TRBV6-1 to TRBJ2-3; D perhaps matches TRBD1 (5 bases). Trimming pared 2 bases from V and 2 bases from J, leaving 17 bases between. Germline V gene data show CDR1 as MNHNS and CDR2 as SASEGT. CDR3 length: 17 amino acids. CDR3 sequence: CASSESWRQGFTDTQYF. CDR3 sequence (DNA): TGTGCCAGCAGTGAATCCTGGCGTCAGGGATTCACAGATACGCAGTATTTT.